This T cell receptor beta chain is from a study of early T cells in non-severe SARS-CoV-2 infection. Study details: Bulk RNA isolated from unsorted whole blood underwent sequencing; chains were not paired. Broader study findings: Database matching using VDJdb favored anti-spike CD8 responses, with private and CD4 specificities left missing.

Individual cDNA molecules received unique molecular identifiers during library preparation. TCRdb re-called the 5' RACE reads with MiXCR, one entry per CDR3 protein. The sample carries some 60,000 distinct CDR3 sequences, 6% to 8.5% recorded once. This clonotype was recorded at least ten times. The antigen is unknown. Germline CDR1 reads MNHEY; CDR2 reads SMNVEV (reference sequence). This CDR3 spans 15 amino acids. Trimming removed 1 base from V and 6 bases from J; junction bases left unmatched: 5. This chain joins TRBV27 and TRBJ2-2; TRBD1 matches at 7 bases. This TCR was recovered from an adult who was a healthcare worker with PCR-confirmed SARS-CoV-2 infection or an uninfected control (not recorded which). Specimen: whole blood. CDR3 DNA sequence: TGTGCCAGCAGTTTATTGACAGGGCGGGCCGGGGAGCTGTTTTTT. The encoded protein is CASSLLTGRAGELFF.